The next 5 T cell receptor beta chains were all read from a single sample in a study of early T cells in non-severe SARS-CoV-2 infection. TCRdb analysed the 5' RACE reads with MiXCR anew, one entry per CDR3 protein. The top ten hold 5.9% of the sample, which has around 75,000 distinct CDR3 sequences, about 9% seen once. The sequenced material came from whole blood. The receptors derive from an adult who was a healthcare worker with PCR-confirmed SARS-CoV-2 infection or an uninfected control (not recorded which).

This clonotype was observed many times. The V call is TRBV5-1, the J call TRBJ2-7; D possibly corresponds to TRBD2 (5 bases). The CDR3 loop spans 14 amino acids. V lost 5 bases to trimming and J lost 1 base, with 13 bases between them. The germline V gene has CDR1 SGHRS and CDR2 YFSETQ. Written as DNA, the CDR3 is TGCGCCAGCAGAGCCTCCCCGGGGTCCTACGAGCAGTACTTC. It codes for CASRASPGSYEQYF.

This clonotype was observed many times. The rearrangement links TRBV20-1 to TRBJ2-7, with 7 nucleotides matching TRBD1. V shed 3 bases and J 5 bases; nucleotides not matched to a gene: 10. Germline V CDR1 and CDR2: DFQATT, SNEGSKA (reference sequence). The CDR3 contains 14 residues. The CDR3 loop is CSARDTGEFDEQYF. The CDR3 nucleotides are TGCAGTGCTAGGGATACAGGGGAGTTCGACGAGCAGTACTTC.

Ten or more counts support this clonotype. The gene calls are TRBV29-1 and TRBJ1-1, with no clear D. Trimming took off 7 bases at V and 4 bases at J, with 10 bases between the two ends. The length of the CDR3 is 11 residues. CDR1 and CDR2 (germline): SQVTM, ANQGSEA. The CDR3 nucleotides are TGCAGCGCGGGTTTGGGCACTGAAGCTTTCTTT. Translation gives CSAGLGTEAFF.

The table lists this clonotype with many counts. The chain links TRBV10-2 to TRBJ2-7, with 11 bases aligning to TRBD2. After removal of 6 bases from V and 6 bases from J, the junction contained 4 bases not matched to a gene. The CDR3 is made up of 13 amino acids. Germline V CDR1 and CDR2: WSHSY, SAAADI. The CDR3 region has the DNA TGCGCCAGCAGCGGGACTAGCGGTAGCGAGCAGTACTTC. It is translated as CASSGTSGSEQYF.

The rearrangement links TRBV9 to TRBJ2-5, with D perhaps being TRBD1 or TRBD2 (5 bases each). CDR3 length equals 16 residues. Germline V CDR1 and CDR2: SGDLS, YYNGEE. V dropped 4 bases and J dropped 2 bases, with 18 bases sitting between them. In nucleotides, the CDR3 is TGTGCCAGCAGCCCCACCCCGGGGACCCTGCAAGAGACCCAGTACTTC. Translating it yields CASSPTPGTLQETQYF.